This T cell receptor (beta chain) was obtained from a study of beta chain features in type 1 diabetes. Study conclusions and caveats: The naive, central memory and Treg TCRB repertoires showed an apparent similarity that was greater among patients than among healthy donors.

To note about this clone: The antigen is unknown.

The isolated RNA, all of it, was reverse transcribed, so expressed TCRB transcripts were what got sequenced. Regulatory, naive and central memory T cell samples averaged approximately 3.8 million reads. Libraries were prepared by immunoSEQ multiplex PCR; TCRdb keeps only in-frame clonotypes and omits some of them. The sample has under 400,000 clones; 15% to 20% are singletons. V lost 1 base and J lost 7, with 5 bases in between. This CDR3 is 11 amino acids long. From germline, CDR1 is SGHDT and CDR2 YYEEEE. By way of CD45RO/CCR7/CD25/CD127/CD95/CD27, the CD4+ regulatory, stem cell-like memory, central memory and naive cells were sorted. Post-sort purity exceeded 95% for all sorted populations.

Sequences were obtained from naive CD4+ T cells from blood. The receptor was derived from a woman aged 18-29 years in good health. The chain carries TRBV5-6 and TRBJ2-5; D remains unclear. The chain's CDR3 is CASSLFGTQYF. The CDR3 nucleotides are TGTGCCAGCAGCTTGTTCGGGACCCAGTACTTC.